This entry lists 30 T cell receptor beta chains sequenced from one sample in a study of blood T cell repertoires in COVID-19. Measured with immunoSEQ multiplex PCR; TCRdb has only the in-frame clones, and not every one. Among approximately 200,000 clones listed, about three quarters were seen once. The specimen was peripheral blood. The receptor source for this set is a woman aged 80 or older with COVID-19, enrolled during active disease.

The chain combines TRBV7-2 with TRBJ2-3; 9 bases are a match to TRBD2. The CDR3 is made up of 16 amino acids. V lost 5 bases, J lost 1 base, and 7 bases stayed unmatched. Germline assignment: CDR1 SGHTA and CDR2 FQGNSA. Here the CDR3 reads CASSPRVAGGTDTQYF. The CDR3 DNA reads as TGTGCCAGCAGCCCCCGGGTAGCGGGGGGCACAGATACGCAGTATTTT.

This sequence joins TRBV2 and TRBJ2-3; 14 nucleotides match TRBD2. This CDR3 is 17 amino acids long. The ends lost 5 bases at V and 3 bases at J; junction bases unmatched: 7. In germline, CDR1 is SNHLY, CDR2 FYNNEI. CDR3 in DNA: TGTGCCAGCAGTCGGCTGACTAGCGGGAGGGGAACAGATACGCAGTATTTT. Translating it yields CASSRLTSGRGTDTQYF.

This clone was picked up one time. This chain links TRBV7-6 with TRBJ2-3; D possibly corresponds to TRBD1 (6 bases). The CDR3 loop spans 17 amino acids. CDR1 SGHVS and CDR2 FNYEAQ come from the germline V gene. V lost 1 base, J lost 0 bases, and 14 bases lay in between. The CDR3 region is CASSLEWGTTSTDTQYF. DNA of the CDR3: TGTGCCAGCAGCTTAGAGTGGGGGACAACAAGCACAGATACGCAGTATTTT.

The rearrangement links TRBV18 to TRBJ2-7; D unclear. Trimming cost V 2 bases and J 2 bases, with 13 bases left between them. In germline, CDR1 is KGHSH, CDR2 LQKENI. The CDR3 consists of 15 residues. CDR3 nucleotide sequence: TGTGCCAGCTCACCAAACGGTGGCGGCGCCTACGAGCAGTACTTC. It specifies CASSPNGGGAYEQYF. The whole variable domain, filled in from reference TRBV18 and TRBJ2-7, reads NAGVMQNPRHLVRRRGQEARLRCSPMKGHSHVYWYRQLPEEGLKFMVYLQKENIIDESGMPKERFSAEFPKEGPSILRIQQVVRGDSAAYFCASSPNGGGAYEQYFGPGTRLTVT.

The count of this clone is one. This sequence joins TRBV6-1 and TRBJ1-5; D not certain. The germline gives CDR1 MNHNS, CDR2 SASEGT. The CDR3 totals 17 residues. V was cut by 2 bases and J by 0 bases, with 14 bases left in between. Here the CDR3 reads CASSEMVESYSNQPQHF. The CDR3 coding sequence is TGTGCCAGCAGTGAAATGGTTGAGAGTTATAGCAATCAGCCCCAGCATTTT.

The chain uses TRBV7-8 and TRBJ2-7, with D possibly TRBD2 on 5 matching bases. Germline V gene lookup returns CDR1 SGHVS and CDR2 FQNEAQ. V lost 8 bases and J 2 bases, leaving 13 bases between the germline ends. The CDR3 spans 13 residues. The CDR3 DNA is TGTGCCAGCCGATTGCCGGGGACCTACGAGCAGTACTTC. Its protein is CASRLPGTYEQYF.

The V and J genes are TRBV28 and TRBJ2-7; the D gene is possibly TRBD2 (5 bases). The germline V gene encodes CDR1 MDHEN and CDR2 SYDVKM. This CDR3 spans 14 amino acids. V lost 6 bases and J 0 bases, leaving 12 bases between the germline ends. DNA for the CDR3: TGTGCCAGCAGCTCAAGCCGGGACTCCTACGAGCAGTACTTC. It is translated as CASSSSRDSYEQYF.

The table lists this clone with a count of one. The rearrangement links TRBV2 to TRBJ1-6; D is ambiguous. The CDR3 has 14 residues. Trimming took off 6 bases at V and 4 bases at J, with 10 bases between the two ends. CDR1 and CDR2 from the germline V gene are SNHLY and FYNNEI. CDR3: CASSMAVYNSPLHF. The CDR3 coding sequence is TGTGCCAGCAGCATGGCGGTTTATAATTCACCCCTCCACTTT.

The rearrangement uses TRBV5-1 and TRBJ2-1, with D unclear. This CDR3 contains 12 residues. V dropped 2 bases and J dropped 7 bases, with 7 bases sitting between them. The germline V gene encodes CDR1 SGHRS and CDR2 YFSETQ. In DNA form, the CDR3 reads TGCGCCAGCAGCTTAAATAGAAATGAGCAGTTCTTC. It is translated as CASSLNRNEQFF.

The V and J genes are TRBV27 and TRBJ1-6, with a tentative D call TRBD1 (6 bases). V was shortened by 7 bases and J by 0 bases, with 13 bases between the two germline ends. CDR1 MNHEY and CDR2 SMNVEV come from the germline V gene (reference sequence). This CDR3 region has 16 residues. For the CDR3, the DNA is TGTGCCAGCAAGGGACACCTCGTCTCCTATAATTCACCCCTCCACTTT. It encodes CASKGHLVSYNSPLHF.

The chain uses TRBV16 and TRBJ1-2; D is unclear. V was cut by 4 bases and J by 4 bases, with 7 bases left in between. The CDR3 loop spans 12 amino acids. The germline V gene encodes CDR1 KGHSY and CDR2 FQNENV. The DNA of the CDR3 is TGTGCCAGCAGCCGGGAGCTCTATGGCTACACCTTC. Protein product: CASSRELYGYTF.

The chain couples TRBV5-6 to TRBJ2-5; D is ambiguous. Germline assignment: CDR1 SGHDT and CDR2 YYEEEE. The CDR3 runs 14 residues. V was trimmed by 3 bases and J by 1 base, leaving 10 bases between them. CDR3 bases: TGTGCCAGCAGCTCGCCACACACCCAAGAGACCCAGTACTTC. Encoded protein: CASSSPHTQETQYF.

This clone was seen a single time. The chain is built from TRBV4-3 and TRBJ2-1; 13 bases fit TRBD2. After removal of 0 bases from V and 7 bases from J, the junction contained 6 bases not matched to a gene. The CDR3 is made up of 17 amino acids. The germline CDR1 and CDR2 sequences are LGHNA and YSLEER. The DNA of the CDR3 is TGCGCCAGCAGCCAAGAGACACTAGCGGGGGGGCGAAATGAGCAGTTCTTC. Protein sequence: CASSQETLAGGRNEQFF.

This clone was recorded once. The CDR3 loop reads CASSTGDTGELFF. Written as DNA, the CDR3 is TGTGCCAGCAGTACAGGGGATACCGGGGAGCTGTTTTTT. The chain has TRBV25-1 and TRBJ2-2; 7 nucleotides line up with TRBD1. V shed 5 bases, J shed 5 bases, and the junction held 2 bases outside the gene matches. This CDR3 is 13 amino acids long. Germline loops: CDR1 MGHDK, CDR2 SYGVNS.

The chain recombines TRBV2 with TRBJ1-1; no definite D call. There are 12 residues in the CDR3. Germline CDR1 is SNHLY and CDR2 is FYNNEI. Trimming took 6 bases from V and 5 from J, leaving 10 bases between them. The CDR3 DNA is TGTGCCAGCAGGAATCTGGAGACTGAAGCTTTCTTT. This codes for CASRNLETEAFF. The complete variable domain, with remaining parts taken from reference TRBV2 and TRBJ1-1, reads EPEVTQTPSHQVTQMGQEVILRCVPISNHLYFYWYRQILGQKVEFLVSFYNNEISEKSEIFDDQFSVERPDGSNFTLKIRSTKLEDSAMYFCASRNLETEAFFGQGTRLTVV.

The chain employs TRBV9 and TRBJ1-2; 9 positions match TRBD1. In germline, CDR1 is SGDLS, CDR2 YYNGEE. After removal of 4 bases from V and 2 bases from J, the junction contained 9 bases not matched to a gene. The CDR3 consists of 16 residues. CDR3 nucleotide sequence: TGTGCCAGCAGCCCCGGGACAGGGAGTAGCAACTATGGCTACACCTTC. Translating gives CASSPGTGSSNYGYTF.

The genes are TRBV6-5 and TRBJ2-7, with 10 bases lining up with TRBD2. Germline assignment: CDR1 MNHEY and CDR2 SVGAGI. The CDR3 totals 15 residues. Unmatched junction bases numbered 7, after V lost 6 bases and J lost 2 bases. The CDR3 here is CASRHLAGDTYEQYF. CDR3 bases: TGTGCCAGCAGGCACCTAGCGGGAGACACCTACGAGCAGTACTTC.

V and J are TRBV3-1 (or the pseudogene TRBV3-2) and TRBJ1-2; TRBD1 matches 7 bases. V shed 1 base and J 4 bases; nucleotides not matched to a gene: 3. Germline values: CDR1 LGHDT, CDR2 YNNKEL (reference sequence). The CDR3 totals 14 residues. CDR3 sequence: CASSQVGTAYGYTF. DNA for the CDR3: TGTGCCAGCAGCCAAGTGGGGACAGCCTATGGCTACACCTTC.

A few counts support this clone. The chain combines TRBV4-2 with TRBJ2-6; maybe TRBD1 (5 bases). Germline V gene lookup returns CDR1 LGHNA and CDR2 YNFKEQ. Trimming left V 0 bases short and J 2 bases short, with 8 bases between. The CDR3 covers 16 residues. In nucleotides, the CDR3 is TGTGCCAGCAGCCAAGAAGTAGGGGCTGGGGCCAACGTCCTGACTTTC. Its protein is CASSQEVGAGANVLTF.

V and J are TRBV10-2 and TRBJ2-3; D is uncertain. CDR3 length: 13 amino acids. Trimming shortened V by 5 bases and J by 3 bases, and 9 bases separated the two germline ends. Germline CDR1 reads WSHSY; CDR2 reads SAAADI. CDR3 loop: CASSSADTDTQYF. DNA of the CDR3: TGCGCCAGCAGTTCTGCGGATACAGATACGCAGTATTTT.

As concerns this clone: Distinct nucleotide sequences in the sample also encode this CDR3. In nucleotides, the CDR3 is TGTGCCAGCTCACCACCGGGACAGGGGTCAGATACGCAGTATTTT. Protein: CASSPPGQGSDTQYF. This chain uses TRBV18 with TRBJ2-3; TRBD1 agrees at 10 bases. J was trimmed by 4 bases and V by 0 bases; bases with no gene match: 1. The CDR3 runs 15 residues. Germline-derived CDR1 and CDR2 are KGHSH and LQKENI.

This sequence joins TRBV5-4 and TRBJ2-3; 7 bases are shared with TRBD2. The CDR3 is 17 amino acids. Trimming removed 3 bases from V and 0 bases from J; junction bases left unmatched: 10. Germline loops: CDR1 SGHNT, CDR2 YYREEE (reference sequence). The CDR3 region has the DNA TGTGCCAGCAGCTACGGGACTATAATCTTCAGCACAGATACGCAGTATTTT. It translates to CASSYGTIIFSTDTQYF.

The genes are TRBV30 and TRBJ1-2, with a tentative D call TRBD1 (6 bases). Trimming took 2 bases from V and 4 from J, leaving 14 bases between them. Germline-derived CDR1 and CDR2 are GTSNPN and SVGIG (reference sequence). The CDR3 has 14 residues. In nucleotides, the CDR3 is TGTGCCTGGAGTAGGGCAGGGGAAACCTATGGCTACACCTTC. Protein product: CAWSRAGETYGYTF.

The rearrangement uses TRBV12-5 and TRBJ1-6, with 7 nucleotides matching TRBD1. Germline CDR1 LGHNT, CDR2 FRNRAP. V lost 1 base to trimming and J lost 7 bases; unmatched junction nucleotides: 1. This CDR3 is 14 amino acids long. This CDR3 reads CASGLGQGNSPLHF. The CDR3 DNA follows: TGTGCTAGTGGTTTGGGACAGGGAAATTCACCCCTCCACTTT.

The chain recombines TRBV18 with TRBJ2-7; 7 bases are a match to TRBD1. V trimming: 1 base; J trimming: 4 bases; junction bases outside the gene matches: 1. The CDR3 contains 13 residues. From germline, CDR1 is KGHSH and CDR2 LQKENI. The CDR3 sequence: CASSPLGQYEQYF. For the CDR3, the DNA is TGTGCCAGCTCACCACTGGGACAGTACGAGCAGTACTTC.

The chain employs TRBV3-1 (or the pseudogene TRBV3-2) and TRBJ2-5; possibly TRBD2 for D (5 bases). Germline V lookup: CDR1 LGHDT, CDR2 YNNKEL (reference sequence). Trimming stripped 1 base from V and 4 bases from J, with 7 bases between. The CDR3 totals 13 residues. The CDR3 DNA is TGTGCCAGCAGCCAAGGAGGAGGAGAGACCCAGTACTTC. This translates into CASSQGGGETQYF.

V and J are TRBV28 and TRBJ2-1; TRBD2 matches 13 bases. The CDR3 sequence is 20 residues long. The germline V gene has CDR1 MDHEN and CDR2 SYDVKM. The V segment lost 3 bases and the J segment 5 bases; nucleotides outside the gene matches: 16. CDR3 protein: CASSFGLAGVRRGIHNEQFF. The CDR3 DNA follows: TGTGCCAGCAGTTTCGGACTAGCGGGAGTCAGAAGGGGGATACACAATGAGCAGTTCTTC.

The CDR3 DNA follows: TGTGCCAGCTCACCACCGTCCAGGCGTGAAACCCAGTACTTC. Translated: CASSPPSRRETQYF. The chain combines TRBV18 with TRBJ2-5, with D hard to call. Germline V gene sequence: CDR1 KGHSH, CDR2 LQKENI. The CDR3 is 14 residues long. With 0 bases removed from V and 8 bases from J, the gap between germline ends came to 13 bases.

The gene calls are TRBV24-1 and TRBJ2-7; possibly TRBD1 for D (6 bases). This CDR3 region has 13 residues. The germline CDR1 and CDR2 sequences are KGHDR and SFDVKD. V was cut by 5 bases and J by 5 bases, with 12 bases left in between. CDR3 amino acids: CATSAQGIDEQYF. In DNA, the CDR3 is TGTGCCACCAGTGCCCAGGGGATCGACGAGCAGTACTTC.

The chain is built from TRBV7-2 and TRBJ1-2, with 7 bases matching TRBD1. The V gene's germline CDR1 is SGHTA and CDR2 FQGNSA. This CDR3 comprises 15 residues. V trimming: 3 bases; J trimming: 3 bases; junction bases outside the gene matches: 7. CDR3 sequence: CASSFSGDSYYGYTF. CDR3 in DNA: TGTGCCAGCAGCTTCTCTGGGGACAGCTACTATGGCTACACCTTC.